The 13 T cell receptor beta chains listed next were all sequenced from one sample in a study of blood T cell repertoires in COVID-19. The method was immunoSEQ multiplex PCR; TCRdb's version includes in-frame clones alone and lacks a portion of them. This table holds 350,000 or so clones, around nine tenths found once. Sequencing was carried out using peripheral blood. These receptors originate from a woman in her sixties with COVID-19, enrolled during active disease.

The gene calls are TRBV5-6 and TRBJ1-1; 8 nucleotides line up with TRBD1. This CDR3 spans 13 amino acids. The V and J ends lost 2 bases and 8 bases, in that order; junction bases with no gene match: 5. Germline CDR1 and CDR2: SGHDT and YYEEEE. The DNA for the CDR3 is TGTGCCAGCAGCTTCCGGGACAGGACCGAAGCTTTCTTT. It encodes CASSFRDRTEAFF.

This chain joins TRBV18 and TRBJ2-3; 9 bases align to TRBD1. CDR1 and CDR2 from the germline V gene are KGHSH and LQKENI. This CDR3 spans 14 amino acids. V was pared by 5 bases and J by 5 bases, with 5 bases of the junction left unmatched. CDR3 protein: CASSTGQGGDTQYF. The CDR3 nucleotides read TGTGCCAGCTCAACGGGACAGGGAGGAGATACGCAGTATTTT.

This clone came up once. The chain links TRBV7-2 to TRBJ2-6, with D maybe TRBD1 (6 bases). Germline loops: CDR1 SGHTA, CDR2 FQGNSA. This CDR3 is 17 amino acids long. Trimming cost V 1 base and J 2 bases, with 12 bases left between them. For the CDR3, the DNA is TGTGCCAGCAGCTTAGTAGGCCCAGGGGCTGGGGCCAACGTCCTGACTTTC. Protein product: CASSLVGPGAGANVLTF.

CDR3 loop: CASSPIQQETQYF. In DNA form, the CDR3 reads TGTGCCAGCTCACCCATCCAGCAAGAGACCCAGTACTTC. The chain combines TRBV18 with TRBJ2-5, with unresolved D. The V end was cut by 3 bases, the J end by 2 bases, with 7 bases between. This CDR3 comprises 13 residues. From germline, CDR1 is KGHSH and CDR2 LQKENI.

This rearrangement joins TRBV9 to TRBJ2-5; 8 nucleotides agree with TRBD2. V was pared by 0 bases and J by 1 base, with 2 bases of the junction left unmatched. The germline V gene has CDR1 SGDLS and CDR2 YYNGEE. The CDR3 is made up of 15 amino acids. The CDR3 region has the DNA TGTGCCAGCAGCGTAGATAGCGGGGCCCAAGAGACCCAGTACTTC. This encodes CASSVDSGAQETQYF.

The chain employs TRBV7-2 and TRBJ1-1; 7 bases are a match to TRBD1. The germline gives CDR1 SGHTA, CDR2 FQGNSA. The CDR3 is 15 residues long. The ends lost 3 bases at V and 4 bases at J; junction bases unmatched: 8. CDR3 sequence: CASSFDRAEATEAFF. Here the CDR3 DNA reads TGTGCCAGCAGCTTTGACAGGGCAGAGGCCACTGAAGCTTTCTTT.

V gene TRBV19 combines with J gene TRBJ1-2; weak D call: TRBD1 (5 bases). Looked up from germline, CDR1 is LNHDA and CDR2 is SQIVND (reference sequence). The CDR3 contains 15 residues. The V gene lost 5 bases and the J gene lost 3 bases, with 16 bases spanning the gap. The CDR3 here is CASSSAGEWDYGYTF. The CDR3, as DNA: TGTGCCAGTAGTTCGGCGGGGGAGTGGGACTATGGCTACACCTTC.

CDR3 sequence (DNA): TGCGCCAGCACCACTCTAGCGGGGGCCATGGAAGATACGCAGTATTTT. Encoded protein: CASTTLAGAMEDTQYF. J is TRBJ2-3 and V is TRBV5-1, with 10 nucleotides matching TRBD2. This CDR3 has 16 amino acids. V dropped 6 bases and J dropped 5; count of bases not matched to a gene: 12. The germline CDR1 and CDR2 sequences are SGHRS and YFSETQ. Full variable domain (outside the CDR3, taken from reference TRBV5-1 and TRBJ2-3): KAGVTQTPRYLIKTRGQQVTLSCSPISGHRSVSWYQQTPGQGLQFLFEYFSETQRNKGNFPGRFSGRQFSNSRSEMNVSTLELGDSALYLCASTTLAGAMEDTQYFGPGTRLTVL.

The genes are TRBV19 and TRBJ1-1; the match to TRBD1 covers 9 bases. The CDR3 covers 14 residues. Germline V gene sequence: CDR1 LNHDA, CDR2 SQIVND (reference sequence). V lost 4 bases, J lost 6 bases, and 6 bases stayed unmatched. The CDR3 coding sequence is TGTGCCAGTAGTAGAGACAGGGGGATCGCTGAAGCTTTCTTT. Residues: CASSRDRGIAEAFF.

The CDR3 region is CASSLERRGYTF. The CDR3 DNA follows: TGTGCCAGCAGTCTCGAACGGAGAGGCTACACCTTC. The V call is TRBV6-5, the J call TRBJ1-2, with D unclear. The CDR3 consists of 12 residues. V lost 5 bases to trimming and J lost 8 bases, with 12 bases between them. Looked up from germline, CDR1 is MNHEY and CDR2 is SVGAGI.

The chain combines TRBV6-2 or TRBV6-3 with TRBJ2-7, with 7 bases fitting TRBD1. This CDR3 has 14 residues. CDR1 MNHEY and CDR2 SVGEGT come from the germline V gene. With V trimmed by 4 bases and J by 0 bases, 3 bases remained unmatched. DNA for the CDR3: TGTGCCAGCAGTTTCGGGACAGCCTCCTACGAGCAGTACTTC. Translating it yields CASSFGTASYEQYF.

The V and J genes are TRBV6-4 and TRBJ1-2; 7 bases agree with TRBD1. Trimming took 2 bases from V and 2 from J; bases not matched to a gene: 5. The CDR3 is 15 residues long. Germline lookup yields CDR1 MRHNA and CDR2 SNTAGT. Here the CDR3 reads CASSDQTTGNYGYTF. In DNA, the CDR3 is TGTGCCAGCAGTGACCAGACGACAGGGAACTATGGCTACACCTTC.

The CDR3 region has the DNA TGCGCCAGCAGCTCCGATGGACTAAACACAGATACGCAGTATTTT. Translating it yields CASSSDGLNTDTQYF. The chain joins TRBV5-1 to TRBJ2-3; TRBD2 is a possible D gene (6 bases). V was trimmed by 3 bases and J by 2 bases, leaving 13 bases between them. CDR1 SGHRS and CDR2 YFSETQ come from the germline V gene. The CDR3 covers 15 residues.